This T cell receptor (beta chain) was obtained from a study of blood T cells in healthy people across ages. With a J-beta primer mix and a sample-barcoded 5' primer, a second PCR ran about 7 to 12 cycles. TCRdb re-derived calls from the 5' RACE reads in MiXCR, one entry per CDR3 protein. The sample consists of around 690,000 distinct CDR3 sequences, 58% of them appearing once. This CDR3 is built from 14 residues. Trimming took off 5 bases at V and 3 bases at J, with 13 bases between the two ends. Germline V CDR1 and CDR2: DFQATT, SNEGSKA (reference sequence). The sequencing input was blood. The TCR sequence derives from a man in his 60s in good health. The genes are TRBV20-1 and TRBJ1-4; no definite D call. CDR3 nucleotides: TGCAGTGCTGCTAATCCGGGTTCTAATGAAAAACTGTTTTTT. Translated: CSAANPGSNEKLFF.